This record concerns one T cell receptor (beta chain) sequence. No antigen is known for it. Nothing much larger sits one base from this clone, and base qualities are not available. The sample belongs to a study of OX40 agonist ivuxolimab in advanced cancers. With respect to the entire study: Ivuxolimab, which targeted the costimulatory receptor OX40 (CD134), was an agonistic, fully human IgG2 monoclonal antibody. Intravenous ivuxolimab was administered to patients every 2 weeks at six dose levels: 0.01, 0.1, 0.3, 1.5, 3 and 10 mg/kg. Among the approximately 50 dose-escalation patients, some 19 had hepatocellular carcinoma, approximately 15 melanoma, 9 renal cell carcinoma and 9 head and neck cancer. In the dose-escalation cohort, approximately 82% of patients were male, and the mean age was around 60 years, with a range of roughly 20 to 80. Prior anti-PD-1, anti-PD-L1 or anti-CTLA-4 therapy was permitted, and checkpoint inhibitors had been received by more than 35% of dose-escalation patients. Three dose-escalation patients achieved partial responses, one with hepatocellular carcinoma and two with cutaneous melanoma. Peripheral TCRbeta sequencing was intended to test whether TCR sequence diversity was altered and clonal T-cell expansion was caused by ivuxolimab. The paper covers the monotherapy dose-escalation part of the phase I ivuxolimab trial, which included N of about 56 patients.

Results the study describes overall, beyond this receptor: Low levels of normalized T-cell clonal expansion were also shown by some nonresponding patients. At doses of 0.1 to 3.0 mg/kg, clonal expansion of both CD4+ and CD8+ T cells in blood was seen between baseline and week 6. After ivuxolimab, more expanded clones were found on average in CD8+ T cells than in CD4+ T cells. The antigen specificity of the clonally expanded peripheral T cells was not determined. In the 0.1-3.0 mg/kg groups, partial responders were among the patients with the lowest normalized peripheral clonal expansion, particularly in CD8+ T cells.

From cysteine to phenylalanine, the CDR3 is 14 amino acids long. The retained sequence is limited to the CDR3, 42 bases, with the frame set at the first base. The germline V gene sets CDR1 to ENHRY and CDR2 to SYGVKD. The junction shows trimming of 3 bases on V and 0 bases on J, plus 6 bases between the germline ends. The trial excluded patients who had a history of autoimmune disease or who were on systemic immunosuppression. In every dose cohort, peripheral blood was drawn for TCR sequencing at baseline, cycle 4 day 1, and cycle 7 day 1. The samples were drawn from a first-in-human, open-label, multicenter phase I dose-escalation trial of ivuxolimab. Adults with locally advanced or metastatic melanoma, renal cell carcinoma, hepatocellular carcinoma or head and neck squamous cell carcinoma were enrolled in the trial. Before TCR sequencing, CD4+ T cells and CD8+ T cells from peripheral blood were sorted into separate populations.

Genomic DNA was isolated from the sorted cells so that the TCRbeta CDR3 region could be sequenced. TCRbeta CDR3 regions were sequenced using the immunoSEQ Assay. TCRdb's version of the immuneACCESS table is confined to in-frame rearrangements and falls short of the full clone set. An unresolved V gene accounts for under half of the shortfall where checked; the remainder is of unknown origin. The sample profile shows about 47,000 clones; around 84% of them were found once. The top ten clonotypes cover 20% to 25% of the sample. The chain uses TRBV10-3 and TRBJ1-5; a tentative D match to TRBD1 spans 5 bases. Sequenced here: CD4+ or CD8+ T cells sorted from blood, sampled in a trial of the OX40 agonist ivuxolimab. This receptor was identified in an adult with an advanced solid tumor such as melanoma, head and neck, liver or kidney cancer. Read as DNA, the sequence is TGTGCCATCAGTGACAGGGCTAGCAATCAGCCCCAGCATTTT. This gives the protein CAISDRASNQPQHF.